Listed below are T cell receptor beta chains from one sample, sequenced in a study of blood T cell repertoires in COVID-19. TCRdb keeps only in-frame clones here, not all; method: immunoSEQ multiplex PCR. Of over 250,000 clones listed, about nine tenths are singletons. The sequenced material came from PBMCs or T cells enriched from blood (not recorded which). Receptors originate from a woman under 30 who had recovered from COVID-19. CDR3s include the opening cysteine and the closing phenylalanine or tryptophan. A D gene is named only where the DNA matches it firmly. Not all rows give a size; the values are once, few, many and, for expanded clones, a class.

D,J,V,size,DNA,CDR3
NA,TRBJ1-2,TRBV6-4,NA,TGTGCCAGCAGCGAGGGCGTAGGGGGCTATGGCTACACCTTC,CASSEGVGGYGYTF
NA,TRBJ2-2,TRBV9,NA,TGTGCCAGCAGCGCCCAGACTAGTAGGGCCACCGGGGAGCTGTTTTTT,CASSAQTSRATGELFF
NA,TRBJ1-3,TRBV9,NA,TGTGCCAGCAGCTTCTACGGGGAAGGAAACACCATATATTTT,CASSFYGEGNTIYF
NA,TRBJ2-7,TRBV27,NA,TGTGCCAGCAGTTTATTCAGGCCATCCTACGAGCAGTACTTC,CASSLFRPSYEQYF
NA,TRBJ2-6,TRBV15,few,TGTGCCACCAGCAGAGATCGGGGTTCTGGGGCCAACGTCCTGACTTTC,CATSRDRGSGANVLTF
TRBD1,TRBJ2-7,TRBV4-2,NA,TGTGCCAGCAGCCAAGAGGGGAACAGGGGATACGAGCAGTACTTC,CASSQEGNRGYEQYF
TRBD2,TRBJ2-7,TRBV7-2,NA,TGTGCCAGCAGCCAAGCGGGAGGGCCGTCCTACGAGCAGTACTTC,CASSQAGGPSYEQYF
NA,TRBJ1-4,TRBV5-5,NA,TGTGCCAGCAGCTTCGCCCTACTCATACAGGGAAGGATTGAAAAACTGTTTTTT,CASSFALLIQGRIEKLFF
NA,TRBJ1-5,TRBV19,once,TGTGCCAGTAACTCGCGGGGGCGGAGGAACAATCAGCCCCAGCATTTT,CASNSRGRRNNQPQHF
NA,TRBJ1-5,TRBV27,NA,TGTGCCAGCAGTTTATCACCCGACAGGTACGGCAATCAGCCCCAGCATTTT,CASSLSPDRYGNQPQHF
TRBD1,TRBJ2-1,TRBV29-1,NA,TGCAGCGTTGGACAGGGTATCCACAATGAGCAGTTCTTC,CSVGQGIHNEQFF
TRBD1,TRBJ1-5,TRBV19,few,TGTGCCAGTAGTATTAGACAGGGGAATCAGCCCCAGCATTTT,CASSIRQGNQPQHF
NA,TRBJ1-5,TRBV10-3,NA,TGTGCCGATCGCACCGGTGGAGCGAATAGCAATCAGCCCCAGCATTTT,CADRTGGANSNQPQHF
NA,TRBJ2-3,TRBV4-1,many,TGCGCCAGCAGCGGACAGTCGCGCTCGCGAGATACGCAGTATTTT,CASSGQSRSRDTQYF
NA,TRBJ2-5,TRBV7-2,NA,TGTGCCAGCAGCTTCTTCCCTGGGGGCGTGGGAGAGACCCAGTACTTC,CASSFFPGGVGETQYF
NA,TRBJ1-2,TRBV25-1,NA,TGTGCCAGCAAAAGAGGGAACTATGGCTACACCTTC,CASKRGNYGYTF
TRBD2,TRBJ2-1,TRBV5-4,once,TGTGCCAGCAGTCCCGGTATAAGCGGGGGTGTCAATGAGCAGTTCTTC,CASSPGISGGVNEQFF
TRBD2,TRBJ2-5,TRBV7-9,NA,TGTGCCAGCAGTCTAGCGGGAGTGGAGACCCAGTACTTC,CASSLAGVETQYF
NA,TRBJ1-5,TRBV28,NA,TGTGCCAGCAGTTTTTACAGATCAGATCAGCCCCAGCATTTT,CASSFYRSDQPQHF
NA,TRBJ1-2,TRBV10-3,NA,TGTGCCATCAGTACTTCACAGGGCGGTGGCTACACCTTC,CAISTSQGGGYTF
TRBD1,TRBJ2-5,TRBV7-6,NA,TGTGCCAGCAGCTTAGGTACAGGGGGCGGAGAGACCCAGTACTTC,CASSLGTGGGETQYF
NA,TRBJ1-2,TRBV29-1,NA,TGCAGCGTTACCCAAGCGGGGTATGGCTACACCTTC,CSVTQAGYGYTF
TRBD2,TRBJ2-1,TRBV5-1,NA,TGCGCCAGCAGCCCATTTAGCGGGAGGTTTTCCTACAATGAGCAGTTCTTC,CASSPFSGRFSYNEQFF
NA,TRBJ2-3,TRBV5-4,NA,TGTGCAACCGGGATAGTATCATCGGATACGCAGTATTTT,CATGIVSSDTQYF
NA,TRBJ1-1,TRBV12-3/TRBV12-4,NA,TGTGCCAGCAGTTCGGGTTCGGGGACTGAAGCTTTCTTT,CASSSGSGTEAFF
NA,TRBJ2-5,TRBV16,NA,TGTGCCAGCAGCCAATCGCTTGTGAGGAAAGAGACCCAGTACTTC,CASSQSLVRKETQYF
NA,TRBJ2-7,TRBV5-1,once,TGCGCCAGCAGCAGGATGAACAGGGTTGTGTACCACGAGCAGTACTTC,CASSRMNRVVYHEQYF
TRBD1,TRBJ1-1,TRBV6-5,few,TGTGCCAACGAGCGTCCAAAGACAGGGGGAGAAGCTTTCTTT,CANERPKTGGEAFF
TRBD1,TRBJ1-2,TRBV10-3,NA,TGTGCCATCAGGGGACAGGACAATGTGGGCTACACCTTC,CAIRGQDNVGYTF
NA,TRBJ1-4,TRBV29-1,NA,TGCAGCGTCCTTAGCCAGGGTCCTAATGAAAAACTGTTTTTT,CSVLSQGPNEKLFF
NA,TRBJ1-1,TRBV7-2,NA,TGTGCCAGCAGCTTAGTCGGGCAGGGGAACACTGAAGCTTTCTTT,CASSLVGQGNTEAFF
NA,TRBJ1-1,TRBV19,NA,TGTGCCAGTACCACTACGCCCCTGATGAACACTGAAGCTTTCTTT,CASTTTPLMNTEAFF
NA,TRBJ2-2,TRBV4-3,medium-sized,TGCGCCAGCAGCCAAGAAAAGGAGGGAATGAACACCGGGGAGCTGTTTTTT,CASSQEKEGMNTGELFF
NA,TRBJ1-1,TRBV21-1,NA,TGTGCCAGCAGGCCGGGAGGGACCGACACTGAAGCTTTCTTT,CASRPGGTDTEAFF
NA,TRBJ1-2,TRBV4-2,NA,TGTGCCAGCAGCCAAAAAGAGGGGGTTTCCGGCTACACCTTC,CASSQKEGVSGYTF
TRBD1,TRBJ2-7,TRBV19,NA,TGTGCCAGTAGTGAGGACAGGGGGCTCGAGCAGTACTTC,CASSEDRGLEQYF
NA,TRBJ2-1,TRBV5-1,NA,TGCGCCAGCAGCGCATCTACAGGGCGCGATGAGCAGTTCTTC,CASSASTGRDEQFF
NA,TRBJ1-2,TRBV4-3,NA,TGCGCCAGCAGCAGGGGGGGCATAAAAGGGGATGGCTACACCTTC,CASSRGGIKGDGYTF
NA,TRBJ1-4,TRBV4-3,NA,TGCGCCAGCAGCCGGGCCAGTCAAGAAAAACTGTTTTTT,CASSRASQEKLFF
NA,TRBJ1-1,TRBV6-4,NA,TGTGCCAGCAGTGACACGGTGAACACTGAAGCTTTCTTT,CASSDTVNTEAFF
TRBD2,TRBJ2-3,TRBV10-1,once,TGCGCCAGCAGTAAACAGGGGTCGCGGGAGGGCAACGATACGCAGTATTTT,CASSKQGSREGNDTQYF
NA,TRBJ2-5,TRBV5-5,once,TGTGCCAGCCGCCCGGGAGCAGGCCAAGAGACCCAGTACTTC,CASRPGAGQETQYF
TRBD2,TRBJ2-5,TRBV24-1,NA,TGTGCCACCAGTGTGACTAGCGGGAGGGAGGCACAAGAGACCCAGTACTTC,CATSVTSGREAQETQYF
NA,TRBJ1-6,TRBV30,NA,TGTGCCTGGAGGCGGGGAACGGGTAATTCACCCCTCCACTTT,CAWRRGTGNSPLHF
NA,TRBJ1-5,TRBV5-3,NA,TGTGCCAGAAGCTCGGGGGTAAATCAGCCCCAGCATTTT,CARSSGVNQPQHF
NA,TRBJ2-1,TRBV7-9,few,TGTGCCAGCAGCTTAAGGATGGGAGTCGGGGATGAGCAGTTCTTC,CASSLRMGVGDEQFF
NA,TRBJ2-5,TRBV7-6,NA,TGTGCCAGCAGCTTAGAGCCAGGGACTTATCAAGAGACCCAGTACTTC,CASSLEPGTYQETQYF
TRBD1,TRBJ1-1,TRBV5-4,NA,TGTGCCAGCAGCTTGGGTCGGACAGGCGGGTGGCGGACTGAAGCTTTCTTT,CASSLGRTGGWRTEAFF
NA,TRBJ2-1,TRBV19,NA,TGTGCCAGTAGTAGAGGGACATACAATGAGCAGTTCTTC,CASSRGTYNEQFF
TRBD2,TRBJ2-1,TRBV3-1/TRBV3-2,NA,TGTGCCAGCAGCCCGACTAGCGGATCCTACAATGAGCAGTTCTTC,CASSPTSGSYNEQFF
TRBD1,TRBJ1-3,TRBV6-2/TRBV6-3,NA,TGTGCCAGCAGCCGGACCTCGACAGGGGGTGGGGGAAACACCATATATTTT,CASSRTSTGGGGNTIYF